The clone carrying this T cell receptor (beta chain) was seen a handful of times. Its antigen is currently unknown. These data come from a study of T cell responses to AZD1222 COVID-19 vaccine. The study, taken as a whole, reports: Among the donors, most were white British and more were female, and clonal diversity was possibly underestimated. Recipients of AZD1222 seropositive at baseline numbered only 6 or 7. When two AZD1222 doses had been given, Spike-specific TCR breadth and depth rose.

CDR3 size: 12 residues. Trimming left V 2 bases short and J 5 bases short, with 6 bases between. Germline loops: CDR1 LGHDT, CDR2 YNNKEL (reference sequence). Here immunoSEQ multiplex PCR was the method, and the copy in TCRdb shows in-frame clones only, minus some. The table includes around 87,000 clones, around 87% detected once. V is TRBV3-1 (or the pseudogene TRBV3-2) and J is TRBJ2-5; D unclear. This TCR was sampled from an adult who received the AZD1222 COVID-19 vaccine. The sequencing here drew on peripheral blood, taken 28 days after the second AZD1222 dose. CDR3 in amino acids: CASSQFRETQYF. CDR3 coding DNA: TGTGCCAGCAGCCAATTTCGGGAGACCCAGTACTTC.